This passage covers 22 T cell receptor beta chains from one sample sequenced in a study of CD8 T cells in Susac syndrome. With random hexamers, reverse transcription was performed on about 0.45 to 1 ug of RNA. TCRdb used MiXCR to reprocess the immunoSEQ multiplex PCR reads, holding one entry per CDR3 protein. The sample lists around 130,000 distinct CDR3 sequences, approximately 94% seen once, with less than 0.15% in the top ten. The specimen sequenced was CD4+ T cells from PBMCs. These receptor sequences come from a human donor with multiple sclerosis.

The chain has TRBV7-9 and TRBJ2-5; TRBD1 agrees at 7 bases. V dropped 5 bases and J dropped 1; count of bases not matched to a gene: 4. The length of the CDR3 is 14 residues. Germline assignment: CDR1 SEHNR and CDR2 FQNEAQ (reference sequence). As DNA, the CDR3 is TGTGCCAGCAGCACGCGACAGGGCCAAGAGACCCAGTACTTC. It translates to CASSTRQGQETQYF.

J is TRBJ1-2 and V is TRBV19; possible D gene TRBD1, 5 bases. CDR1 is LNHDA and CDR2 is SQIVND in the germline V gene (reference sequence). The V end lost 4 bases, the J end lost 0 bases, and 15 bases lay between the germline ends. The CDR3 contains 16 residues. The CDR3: CASSTLGTEANYGYTF. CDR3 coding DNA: TGTGCCAGTAGTACCCTCGGGACCGAGGCTAACTATGGCTACACCTTC.

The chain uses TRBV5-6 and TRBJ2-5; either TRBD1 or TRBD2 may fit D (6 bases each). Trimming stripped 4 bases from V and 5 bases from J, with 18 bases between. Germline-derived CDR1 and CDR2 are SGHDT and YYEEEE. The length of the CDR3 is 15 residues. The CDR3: CASSGTSPGGETQYF. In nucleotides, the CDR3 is TGTGCCAGCAGCGGAACAAGCCCCGGGGGCGAGACCCAGTACTTC.

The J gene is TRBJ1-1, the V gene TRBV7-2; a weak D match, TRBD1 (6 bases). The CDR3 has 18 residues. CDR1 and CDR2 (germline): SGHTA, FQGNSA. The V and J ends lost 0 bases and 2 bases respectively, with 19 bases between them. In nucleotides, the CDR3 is TGTGCCAGCAGCTTAGCCCAGTCTGGGGGGCGGATCAACACTGAAGCTTTCTTT. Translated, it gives CASSLAQSGGRINTEAFF.

CDR3 sequence reads: CASSRGLPRVDAFF. For the CDR3, the DNA is TGTGCCAGCAGTCGGGGGTTGCCGAGGGTTGACGCTTTCTTT. V gene TRBV6-2 or TRBV6-3 combines with J gene TRBJ1-1; D is possibly TRBD1 (5 bases). The germline V and J ends were trimmed by 5 bases and 11 bases, with 21 bases remaining between them. Germline V CDR1 and CDR2: MNHEY, SVGEGT. This CDR3 comprises 14 residues.

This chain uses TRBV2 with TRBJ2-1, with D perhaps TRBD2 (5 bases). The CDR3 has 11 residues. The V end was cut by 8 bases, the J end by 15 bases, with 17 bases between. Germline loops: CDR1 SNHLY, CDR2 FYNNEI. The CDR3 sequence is CASCVERMVFF. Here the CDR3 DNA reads TGTGCCAGCTGCGTGGAGCGGATGGTGTTCTTC.

The CDR3 loop is CASNSGISSYNEQFF. The CDR3 bases are TGTGCCAGCAACAGCGGGATTAGCTCCTACAATGAGCAGTTCTTC. The chain has TRBV25-1 and TRBJ2-1, with 7 positions matching TRBD2. The junction had 6 bases not matched to a gene; V was cut back by 7 bases and J by 0 bases. The CDR3 is 15 amino acids. Germline CDR1 MGHDK, CDR2 SYGVNS.

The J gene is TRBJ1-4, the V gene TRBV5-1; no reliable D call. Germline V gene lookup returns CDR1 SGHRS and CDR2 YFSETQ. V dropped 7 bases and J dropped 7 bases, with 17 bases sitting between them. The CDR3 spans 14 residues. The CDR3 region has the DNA TGCGCCAGCGGACCGGACTTCCCCTTTGAAAAACTGTTTTTT. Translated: CASGPDFPFEKLFF.

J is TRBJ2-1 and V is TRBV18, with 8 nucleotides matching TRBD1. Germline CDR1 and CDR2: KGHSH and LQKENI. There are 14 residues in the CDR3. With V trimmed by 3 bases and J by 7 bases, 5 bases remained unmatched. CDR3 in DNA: TGTGCCAGCTCACCGCGGACAGGGAAGAATGAGCAGTTCTTC. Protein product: CASSPRTGKNEQFF.

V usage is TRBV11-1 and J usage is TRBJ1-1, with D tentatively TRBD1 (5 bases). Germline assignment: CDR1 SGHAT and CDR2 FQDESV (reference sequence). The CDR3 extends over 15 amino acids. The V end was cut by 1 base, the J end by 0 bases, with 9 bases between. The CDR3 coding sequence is TGTGCCAGCAGCTTAGGTCTGGGGCTGAACACTGAAGCTTTCTTT. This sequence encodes CASSLGLGLNTEAFF. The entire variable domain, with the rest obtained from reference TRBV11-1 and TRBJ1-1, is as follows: EAEVAQSPRYKITEKSQAVAFWCDPISGHATLYWYRQILGQGPELLVQFQDESVVDDSQLPKDRFSAERLKGVDSTLKIQPAELGDSAMYLCASSLGLGLNTEAFFGQGTRLTVV.

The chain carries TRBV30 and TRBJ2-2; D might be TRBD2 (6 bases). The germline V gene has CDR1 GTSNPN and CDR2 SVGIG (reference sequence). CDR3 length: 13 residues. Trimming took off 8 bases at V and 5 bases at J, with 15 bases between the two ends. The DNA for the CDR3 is TGTGCCGCAGGAGGGTCATTTACCGGGGAGCTGTTTTTT. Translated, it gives CAAGGSFTGELFF.

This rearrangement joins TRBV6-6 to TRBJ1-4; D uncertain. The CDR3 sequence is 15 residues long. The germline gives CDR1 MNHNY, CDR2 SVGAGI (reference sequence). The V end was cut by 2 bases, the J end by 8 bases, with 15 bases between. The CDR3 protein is CASSYTGTGGEKLFF. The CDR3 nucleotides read TGTGCCAGCAGTTACACCGGCACGGGTGGCGAAAAACTGTTTTTT.

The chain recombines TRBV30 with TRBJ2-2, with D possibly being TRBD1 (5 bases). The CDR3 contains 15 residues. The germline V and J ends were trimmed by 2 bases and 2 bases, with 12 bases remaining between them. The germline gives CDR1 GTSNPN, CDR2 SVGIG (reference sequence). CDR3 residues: CAWSKGQSNTGELFF. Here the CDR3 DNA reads TGTGCCTGGAGTAAGGGGCAGTCCAACACCGGGGAGCTGTTTTTT.

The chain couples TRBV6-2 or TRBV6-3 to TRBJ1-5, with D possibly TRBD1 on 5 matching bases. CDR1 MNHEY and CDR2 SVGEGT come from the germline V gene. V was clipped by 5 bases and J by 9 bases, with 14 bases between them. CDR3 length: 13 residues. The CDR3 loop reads CASSPQGYGPQHF. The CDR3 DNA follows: TGTGCCAGCAGTCCCCAGGGATATGGGCCCCAGCATTTT.

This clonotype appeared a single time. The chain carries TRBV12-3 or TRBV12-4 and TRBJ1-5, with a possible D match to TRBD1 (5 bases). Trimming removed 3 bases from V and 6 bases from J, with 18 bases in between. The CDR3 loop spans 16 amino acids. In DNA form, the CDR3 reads TGTGCCAGCAGTTTGGCAGGGATGACACATAGTCAGCCCCAGCATTTT. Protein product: CASSLAGMTHSQPQHF.

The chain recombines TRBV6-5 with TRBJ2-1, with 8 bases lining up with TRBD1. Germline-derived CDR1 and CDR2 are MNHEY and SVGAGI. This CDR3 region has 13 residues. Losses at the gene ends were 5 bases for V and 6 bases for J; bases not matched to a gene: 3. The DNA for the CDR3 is TGTGCCAGCAGTGGACAGGGTGGCAATGAGCAGTTCTTC. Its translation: CASSGQGGNEQFF.

This CDR3 is CASSQDPRSYTEAFF. CDR3 DNA: TGTGCCAGCAGCCAAGATCCGAGATCATACACTGAAGCTTTCTTT. The chain uses TRBV3-1 and TRBJ1-1; D is uncertain. This CDR3 contains 15 residues. V was cut by 0 bases and J by 3 bases, with 11 bases left in between. Germline CDR1 reads LGHDT; CDR2 reads YNNKEL (reference sequence).

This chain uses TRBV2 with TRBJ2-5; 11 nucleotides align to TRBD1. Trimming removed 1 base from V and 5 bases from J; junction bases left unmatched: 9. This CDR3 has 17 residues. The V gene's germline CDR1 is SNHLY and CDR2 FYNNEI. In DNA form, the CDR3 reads TGTGCCAGCAGTGAAGAAGGGACAGGGGGATCAGGGGAGACCCAGTACTTC. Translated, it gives CASSEEGTGGSGETQYF. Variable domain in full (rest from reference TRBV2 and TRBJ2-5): EPEVTQTPSHQVTQMGQEVILRCVPISNHLYFYWYRQILGQKVEFLVSFYNNEISEKSEIFDDQFSVERPDGSNFTLKIRSTKLEDSAMYFCASSEEGTGGSGETQYFGPGTRLLVL.

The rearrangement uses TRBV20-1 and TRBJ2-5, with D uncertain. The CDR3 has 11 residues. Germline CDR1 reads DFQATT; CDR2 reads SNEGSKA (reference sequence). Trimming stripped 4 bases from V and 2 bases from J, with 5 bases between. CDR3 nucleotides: TGCAGTGCTATCTCTCAAGAGACCCAGTACTTC. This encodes CSAISQETQYF.

The CDR3 protein is CASSHNLGAANYGYTF. The CDR3 DNA reads TGTGCCAGCAGTCATAACCTCGGCGCAGCTAACTATGGCTACACCTTC. The rearrangement links TRBV3-1 to TRBJ1-2; the D is unclear. The CDR3 covers 16 residues. V was trimmed by 6 bases and J by 0 bases, leaving 17 bases between them. Germline loops: CDR1 LGHDT, CDR2 YNNKEL (reference sequence). The entire variable domain, with the rest obtained from reference TRBV3-1 and TRBJ1-2, is as follows: DTAVSQTPKYLVTQMGNDKSIKCEQNLGHDTMYWYKQDSKKFLKIMFSYNNKELIINETVPNRFSPKSPDKAHLNLHINSLELGDSAVYFCASSHNLGAANYGYTFGSGTRLTVV.

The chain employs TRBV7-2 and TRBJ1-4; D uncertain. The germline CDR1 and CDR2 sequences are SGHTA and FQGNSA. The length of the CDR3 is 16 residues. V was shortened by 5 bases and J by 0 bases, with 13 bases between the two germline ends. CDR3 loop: CASSHPAGATNEKLFF. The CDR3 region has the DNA TGTGCCAGCAGCCATCCTGCGGGTGCAACTAATGAAAAACTGTTTTTT.

CDR3: CASSLEGGGLKNIQYF. The CDR3 DNA sequence: TGTGCCAGCAGCTTGGAGGGCGGGGGCCTCAAAAACATTCAGTACTTC. The chain carries TRBV5-4 and TRBJ2-4; TRBD2 might be the D (7 bases). Germline V gene data show CDR1 as SGHNT and CDR2 as YYREEE (reference sequence). With 0 bases removed from V and 3 bases from J, the gap between germline ends came to 13 bases. The CDR3 is 16 residues long.